This T cell receptor beta chain was identified in a study of PD-1 blockade in classical Hodgkin lymphoma. The study, taken as a whole, reports: CD4+ TCR diversity rose significantly by C4D1, and CD8+ TCR diversity did not. Complete responders showed a baseline diversity that resembled the diversity of newly diagnosed patients. Reasons behind the repertoire differences stay unclear, perhaps disease activity or earlier therapy.

Assay: immunoSEQ multiplex PCR; the TCRdb copy retains only in-frame clones and omits some. The sample consists of roughly 49,000 clones, almost 90% of them appearing once. Of note for this clone: Its cognate antigen is unknown.

This CDR3 has 13 residues. Trimming removed 4 bases at V and 6 bases at J, with 10 bases between. The germline gives CDR1 LNHDA, CDR2 SQIVND (reference sequence). Indicated time point: cycle 4 day 1 (C4D1), after 5 to 7 weeks of nivolumab. Brentuximab vedotin exposure varied, and every patient relapsed after autologous stem cell transplantation. Reported best responses ranged across complete response, partial response or progressive disease. The receptor was isolated from a human donor with classical Hodgkin lymphoma. The sample consisted of peripheral blood mononuclear cells (PBMCs), taken before the fourth cycle of nivolumab. V gene TRBV19 combines with J gene TRBJ1-5; weak D call: TRBD1 (5 bases). The CDR3 here is CASSNQGAQPQHF. The CDR3 DNA reads TGTGCCAGTAGTAACCAGGGAGCTCAGCCCCAGCATTTT. Complete variable domain (other parts from reference TRBV19 and TRBJ1-5): DGGITQSPKYLFRKEGQNVTLSCEQNLNHDAMYWYRQDPGQGLRLIYYSQIVNDFQKGDIAEGYSVSREKKESFPLTVTSAQKNPTAFYLCASSNQGAQPQHFGDGTRLSIL.